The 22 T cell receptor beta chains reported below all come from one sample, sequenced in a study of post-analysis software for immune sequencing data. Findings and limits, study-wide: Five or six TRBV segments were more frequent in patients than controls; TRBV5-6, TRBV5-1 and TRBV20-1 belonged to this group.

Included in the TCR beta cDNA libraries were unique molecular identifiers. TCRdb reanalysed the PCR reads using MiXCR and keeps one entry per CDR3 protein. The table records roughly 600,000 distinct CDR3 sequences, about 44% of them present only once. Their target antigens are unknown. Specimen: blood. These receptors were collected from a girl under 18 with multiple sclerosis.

The CDR3 here is CASTGPSWEQYF. CDR3 bases: TGTGCCAGCACCGGACCCTCCTGGGAGCAGTACTTC. The chain uses TRBV2 and TRBJ2-7, with unresolved D. V lost 7 bases and J 7 bases, leaving 14 bases between the germline ends. The CDR3 consists of 12 residues. The germline V gene has CDR1 SNHLY and CDR2 FYNNEI.

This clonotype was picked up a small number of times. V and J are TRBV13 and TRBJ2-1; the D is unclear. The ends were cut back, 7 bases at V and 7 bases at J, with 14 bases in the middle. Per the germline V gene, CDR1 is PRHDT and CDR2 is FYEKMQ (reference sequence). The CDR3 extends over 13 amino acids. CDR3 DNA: TGTGCCAGCACCTCCGGCGAGAGGAATGAGCAGTTCTTC. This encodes CASTSGERNEQFF.

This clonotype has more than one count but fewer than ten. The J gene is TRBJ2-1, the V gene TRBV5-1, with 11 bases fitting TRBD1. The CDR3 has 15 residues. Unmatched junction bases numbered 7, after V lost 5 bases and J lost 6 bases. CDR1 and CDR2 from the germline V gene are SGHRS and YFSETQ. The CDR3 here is CASSRDRGIFNEQFF. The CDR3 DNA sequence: TGCGCCAGCAGTCGGGACAGGGGGATCTTCAATGAGCAGTTCTTC.

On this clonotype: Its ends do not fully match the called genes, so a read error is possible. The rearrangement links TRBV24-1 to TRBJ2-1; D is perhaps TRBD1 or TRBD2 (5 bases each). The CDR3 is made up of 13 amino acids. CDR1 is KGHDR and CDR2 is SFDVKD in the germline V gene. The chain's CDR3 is CATGEGPHNEQFF. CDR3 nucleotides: TGTGCCACCGGTGAGGGACCCCACAATGAGCAGTTCTTC.

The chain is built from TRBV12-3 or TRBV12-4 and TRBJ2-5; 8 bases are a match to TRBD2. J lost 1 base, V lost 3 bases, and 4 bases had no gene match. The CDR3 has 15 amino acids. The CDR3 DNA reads TGTGCCAGCAGTTTGGACGGGGGGGCCCAAGAGACCCAGTACTTC. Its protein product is CASSLDGGAQETQYF.

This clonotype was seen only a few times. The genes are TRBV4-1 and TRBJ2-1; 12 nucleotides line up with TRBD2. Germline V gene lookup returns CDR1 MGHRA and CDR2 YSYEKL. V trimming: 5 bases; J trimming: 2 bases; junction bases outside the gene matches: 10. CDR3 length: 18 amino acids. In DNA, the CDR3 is TGCGCCAGCAGCTACGTAACGCTAGCGGGAGGGCCCTACAATGAGCAGTTCTTC. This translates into CASSYVTLAGGPYNEQFF.

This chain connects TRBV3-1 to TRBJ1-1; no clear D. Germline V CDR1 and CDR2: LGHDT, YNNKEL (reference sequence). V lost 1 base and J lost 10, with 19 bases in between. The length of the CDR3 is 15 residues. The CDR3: CASSQVTRSRRRAFF. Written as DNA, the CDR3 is TGTGCCAGCAGCCAAGTTACCAGGTCGCGTCGAAGAGCTTTCTTT. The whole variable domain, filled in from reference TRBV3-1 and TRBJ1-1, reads DTAVSQTPKYLVTQMGNDKSIKCEQNLGHDTMYWYKQDSKKFLKIMFSYNNKELIINETVPNRFSPKSPDKAHLNLHINSLELGDSAVYFCASSQVTRSRRRAFFGQGTRLTVV.

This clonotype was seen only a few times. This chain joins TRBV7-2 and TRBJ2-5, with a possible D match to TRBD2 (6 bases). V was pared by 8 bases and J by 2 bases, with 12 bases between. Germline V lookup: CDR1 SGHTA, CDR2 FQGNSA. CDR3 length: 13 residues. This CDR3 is CASRGFTQETQYF. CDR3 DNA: TGTGCCAGCCGGGGGTTTACACAAGAGACCCAGTACTTC.

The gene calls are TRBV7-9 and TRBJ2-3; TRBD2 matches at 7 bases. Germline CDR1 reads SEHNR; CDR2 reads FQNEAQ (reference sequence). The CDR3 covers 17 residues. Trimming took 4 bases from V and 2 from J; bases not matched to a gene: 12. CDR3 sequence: CASSWRGSSGLTDTQYF. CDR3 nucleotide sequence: TGTGCCAGCAGCTGGAGAGGGTCTAGCGGTCTCACAGATACGCAGTATTTT.

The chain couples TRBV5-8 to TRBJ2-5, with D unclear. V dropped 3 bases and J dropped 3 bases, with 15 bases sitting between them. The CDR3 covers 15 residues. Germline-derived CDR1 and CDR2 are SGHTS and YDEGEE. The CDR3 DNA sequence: TGTGCCAGCAGCTCCGGAGAACTATCTAAAGAGACCCAGTACTTC. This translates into CASSSGELSKETQYF.

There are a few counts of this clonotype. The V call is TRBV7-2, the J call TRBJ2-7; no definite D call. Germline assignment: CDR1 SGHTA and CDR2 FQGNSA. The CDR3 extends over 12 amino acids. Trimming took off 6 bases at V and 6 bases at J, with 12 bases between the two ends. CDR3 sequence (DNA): TGTGCCAGCAGTTTCTCTAGAGCCGAGCAGTACTTC. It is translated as CASSFSRAEQYF.

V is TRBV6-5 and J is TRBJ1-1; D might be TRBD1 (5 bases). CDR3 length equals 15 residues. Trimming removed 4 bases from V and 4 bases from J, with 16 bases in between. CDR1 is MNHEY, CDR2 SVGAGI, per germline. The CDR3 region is CASSSSALGGTEAFF. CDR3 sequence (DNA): TGTGCCAGCAGTTCCTCCGCACTTGGGGGCACTGAAGCTTTCTTT.

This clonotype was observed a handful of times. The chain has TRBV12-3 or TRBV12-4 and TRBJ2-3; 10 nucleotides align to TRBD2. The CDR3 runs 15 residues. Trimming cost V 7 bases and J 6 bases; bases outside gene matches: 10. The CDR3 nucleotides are TGTGCCAGCATCCCCGCGAGCGGGGGGGCGGATACGCAGTATTTT. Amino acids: CASIPASGGADTQYF.

CDR3 coding DNA: TGCGCCAGCAGCTCGACGACAGGGGGCATGACTGAAGCTTTCTTT. Its protein product is CASSSTTGGMTEAFF. The chain recombines TRBV5-1 with TRBJ1-1; 10 bases match TRBD1. V lost 3 bases to trimming and J lost 5 bases; unmatched junction nucleotides: 7. The CDR3 covers 15 residues. The V gene's germline CDR1 is SGHRS and CDR2 YFSETQ.

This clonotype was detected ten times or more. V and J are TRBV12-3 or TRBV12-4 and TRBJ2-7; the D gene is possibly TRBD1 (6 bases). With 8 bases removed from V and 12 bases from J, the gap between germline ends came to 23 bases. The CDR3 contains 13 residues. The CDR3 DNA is TGTGCCAGCTCGCCCCTCCGGGACACAGATCCGTACTTC. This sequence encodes CASSPLRDTDPYF.

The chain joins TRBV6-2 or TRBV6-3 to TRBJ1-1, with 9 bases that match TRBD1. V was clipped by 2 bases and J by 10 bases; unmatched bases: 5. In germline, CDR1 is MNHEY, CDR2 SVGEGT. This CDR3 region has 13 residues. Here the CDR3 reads CASSYLGQGAAFF. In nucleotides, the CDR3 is TGTGCCAGCAGTTACCTGGGACAGGGAGCAGCTTTCTTT.

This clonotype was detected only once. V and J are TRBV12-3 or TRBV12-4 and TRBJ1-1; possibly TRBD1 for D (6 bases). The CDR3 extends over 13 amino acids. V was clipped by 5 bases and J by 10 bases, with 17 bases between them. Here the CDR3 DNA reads TGTGCCAGCAGTCCAAGGGGGAGGGTCGGAGCTTTCTTT. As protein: CASSPRGRVGAFF.

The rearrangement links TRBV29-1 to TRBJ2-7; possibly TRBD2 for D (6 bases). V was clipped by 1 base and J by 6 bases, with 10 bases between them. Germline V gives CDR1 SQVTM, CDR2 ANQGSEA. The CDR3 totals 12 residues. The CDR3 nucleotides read TGCAGCGTTGAAGGTACGGGGGTCGAGCAGTACTTC. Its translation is CSVEGTGVEQYF.

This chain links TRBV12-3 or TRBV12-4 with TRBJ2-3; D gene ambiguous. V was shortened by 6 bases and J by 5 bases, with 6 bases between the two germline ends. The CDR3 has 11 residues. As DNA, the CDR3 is TGTGCCAGCAGATTACGAGATACGCAGTATTTT. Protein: CASRLRDTQYF.

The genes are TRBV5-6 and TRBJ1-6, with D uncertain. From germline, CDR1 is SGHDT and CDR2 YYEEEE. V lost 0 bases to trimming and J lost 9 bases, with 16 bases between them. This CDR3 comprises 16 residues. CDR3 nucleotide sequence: TGTGCCAGCAGCTTGGGGCGACGGTTCCCTGGTTCACCCCTCCACTTT. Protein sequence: CASSLGRRFPGSPLHF.

The CDR3 DNA sequence: TGCGCCAGCAGCCCCACGACGCGCGGAGGGGTTTCACCCCTCCACTTT. This codes for CASSPTTRGGVSPLHF. The chain links TRBV5-1 to TRBJ1-6, with D tentatively TRBD1 (5 bases). This CDR3 region has 16 residues. Germline CDR1 and CDR2: SGHRS and YFSETQ. Trimming took 4 bases from V and 9 from J, leaving 20 bases between them.

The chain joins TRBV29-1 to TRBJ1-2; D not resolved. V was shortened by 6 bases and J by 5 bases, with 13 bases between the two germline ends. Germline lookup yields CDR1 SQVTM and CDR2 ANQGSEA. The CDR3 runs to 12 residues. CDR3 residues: CSVSLPRYGYTF. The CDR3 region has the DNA TGCAGCGTAAGCCTCCCCCGGTATGGCTACACCTTC.